These T cell receptor beta chains were read from a single sample in a study of OX40 agonist ivuxolimab in advanced cancers. The assay was immunoSEQ multiplex PCR, and TCRdb's table has in-frame clones only and misses some. The sample holds some 60,000 clones, 85% seen once. This material consisted of CD4+ or CD8+ T cells sorted from blood, taken in a trial of the OX40 agonist ivuxolimab. These receptors were taken from an adult with an advanced solid tumor such as melanoma, head and neck, liver or kidney cancer. Both conserved end residues are part of each CDR3. The D gene is left open where the match is weak. Only part of the rows carry a size: once, few, many, or a class if the clone is expanded.

TGTGCCACCAGGGCCCCCGGTTGGCAGGATAACACCGGGGAGCTGTTTTTT,CATRAPGWQDNTGELFF,TRBV15,TRBJ2-2,once,NA
TGCGCCAGCATCTTGCTAGCGGGCAGTCCTGTCACCGGGGAGCTGTTTTTT,CASILLAGSPVTGELFF,TRBV5-1,TRBJ2-2,once,TRBD2
TGTGCCAGCAGCTCGATTACCGGGACCCCGGAGACCCAGTACTTC,CASSSITGTPETQYF,TRBV21-1,TRBJ2-5,NA,NA
TGTGCCAGTAGTGGGTCAGGGGCAACTAATGAAAAACTGTTTTTT,CASSGSGATNEKLFF,TRBV19,TRBJ1-4,NA,NA
TGTGCCAGCAGCCCCCGGGGGGCGTATAATGAAAAACTGTTTTTT,CASSPRGAYNEKLFF,TRBV6-6,TRBJ1-4,NA,NA
TGTGCCAGTAGTTCAGAACAGGGGGCCCAAGAGACCCAGTACTTC,CASSSEQGAQETQYF,TRBV19,TRBJ2-5,NA,TRBD1
TGTGCTAGTGGCCTGACAGATGTTGAGCAGTTCTTC,CASGLTDVEQFF,TRBV12-5,TRBJ2-1,NA,NA
TGTGCCAGCAGCTTAGACCCTACACGATTACTGAGCGACACCTTC,CASSLDPTRLLSDTF,TRBV11-2,TRBJ1-2,NA,NA
TGTGCCAGCAGGGACCATCGGGGAACCTACGAGCAGTACTTC,CASRDHRGTYEQYF,TRBV25-1,TRBJ2-7,NA,NA
TGTGCCATCAGTGACGGGACAGACAATCAGCCCCAGCATTTT,CAISDGTDNQPQHF,TRBV10-3,TRBJ1-5,NA,TRBD1
TGTGCCAGTTTCGGCCTAGCGGGAGCCCTTAGCACAGATACGCAGTATTTT,CASFGLAGALSTDTQYF,TRBV19,TRBJ2-3,NA,TRBD2
TGCGCCAGCAGCCAAGAGTATGGGCGGGACGGCTCAAGGGTCCGGGTTACAGCTTTCTTT,CASSQEYGRDGSRVRVTAFF,TRBV4-1,TRBJ1-1,NA,NA
TGTGCCAGCAGCTCCGCGGGGGGCAACACTGAAGCTTTCTTT,CASSSAGGNTEAFF,TRBV7-3,TRBJ1-1,NA,NA
TGCAGCGATCGGACTAGCGGGAGTTATGAGCAGTTCTTC,CSDRTSGSYEQFF,TRBV29-1,TRBJ2-1,NA,TRBD2
TGTGCCAGCAGCGTAGAGGGGGGGACTAACTATGGCTACACCTTC,CASSVEGGTNYGYTF,TRBV9,TRBJ1-2,NA,NA
TGTGCCAGCAGCTCGCCCGGGACAGGGGTCAATGAGCAGTTCTTC,CASSSPGTGVNEQFF,TRBV5-6,TRBJ2-1,NA,TRBD1
TGTGCCAGCAGTGTGAGTGGGGCCAACAATCAGCCCCAGCATTTT,CASSVSGANNQPQHF,TRBV2,TRBJ1-5,few,NA
TGTGCCAGCAGCCCTCGGACAGGGGGATACAATGAGCAGTTCTTC,CASSPRTGGYNEQFF,TRBV6-4,TRBJ2-1,NA,TRBD1
TGTGCCAGCAGGGTGGTACAGTTGACCACTGAAGCTTTCTTT,CASRVVQLTTEAFF,TRBV28,TRBJ1-1,NA,NA
TGTGCCATCAGCCCGGGACAGGATACAGATACGCAGTATTTT,CAISPGQDTDTQYF,TRBV10-3,TRBJ2-3,NA,TRBD1
TGCAGTGTAAGGATCCAAGAGACCCAGTACTTC,CSVRIQETQYF,TRBV20-1,TRBJ2-5,once,NA
TGTGCCAGCACCACAACTGGGGTTGGCGGCTCTGGGGCCAACGTCCTGACTTTC,CASTTTGVGGSGANVLTF,TRBV25-1,TRBJ2-6,NA,NA
TGTGCCTGGAGTGTAGCTGAGGGGACAGGGGGGGAAAAACTGTTTTTT,CAWSVAEGTGGEKLFF,TRBV30,TRBJ1-4,NA,TRBD1
TGTGCCAGCAGCGTCAGTGGGAGATCCTCTGGGGCCAACGTCCTGACTTTC,CASSVSGRSSGANVLTF,TRBV9,TRBJ2-6,NA,NA
TGTGCCAGCAGTTACTCGGCTCCAGGGACAGGGTACGAGCAGTACTTC,CASSYSAPGTGYEQYF,TRBV6-6,TRBJ2-7,NA,TRBD1
TGTGCCATCAGTGGTCAGGCAGGGGGGAACACAGATACGCAGTATTTT,CAISGQAGGNTDTQYF,TRBV10-3,TRBJ2-3,NA,NA
TGTGCCAGCAGCCGAATCGAGGAGACCCAGTACTTC,CASSRIEETQYF,TRBV7-8,TRBJ2-5,once,NA
TGTGCCAGTACTACAAGCGGGGGAGCCTACAATGAGCAGTTCTTC,CASTTSGGAYNEQFF,TRBV19,TRBJ2-1,once,TRBD2
TGTGCCACCCGTCCCGGGGACACATACAATGAGCAGTTCTTC,CATRPGDTYNEQFF,TRBV21-1,TRBJ2-1,NA,NA
TGTGCCAGCAGTGAGGCAGGGGTAACTTCTGGGGCCAACGTCCTGACTTTC,CASSEAGVTSGANVLTF,TRBV6-4,TRBJ2-6,NA,NA
TGTGCCGGCAGCTTGGGGACAGGGCCGAACACTGAAGCTTTCTTT,CAGSLGTGPNTEAFF,TRBV11-1,TRBJ1-1,NA,TRBD1
TGTGCCAGTAAACAACAGGGTGCGGGGGAGCTGTTTTTT,CASKQQGAGELFF,TRBV19,TRBJ2-2,NA,NA
TGTGCCAGCAGTGGACAGGGGGCTGCAGATACGCAGTATTTT,CASSGQGAADTQYF,TRBV6-1,TRBJ2-3,NA,TRBD1
TGTGCCAGCAGTCCGGGACAGGGTCGGAATGAGCAGTTCTTC,CASSPGQGRNEQFF,TRBV27,TRBJ2-1,NA,TRBD1
TGTGCCAGCAGTCCCACTAGCTCGAGCTCCTACAATGAGCAGTTCTTC,CASSPTSSSSYNEQFF,TRBV27,TRBJ2-1,NA,NA
TGTGCCAGCAGCAAAGAAGGGTACCAGAGCTCCTACAATGAGCAGTTCTTC,CASSKEGYQSSYNEQFF,TRBV21-1,TRBJ2-1,few,NA
TGCGCCAGCAGCCCCGGATCAAGGGTCAATGAGCAGTTCTTC,CASSPGSRVNEQFF,TRBV4-1,TRBJ2-1,NA,NA
TGTGCCAGTAGTACGGGACAGGGGTTCGATGGCTACACCTTC,CASSTGQGFDGYTF,TRBV19,TRBJ1-2,NA,TRBD1
TGTGCCAGCAGTTCTTGGACAGGGGGCAACCAAGAGACCCAGTACTTC,CASSSWTGGNQETQYF,TRBV6-5,TRBJ2-5,NA,TRBD1
TGTGCCAGCATGGGGGACCTGGGGCCCCAGCATTTT,CASMGDLGPQHF,TRBV7-9,TRBJ1-5,few,NA
TGTGCTAGCAGCTCCACTAGCGGGGAGACCGGGGAGCTGTTTTTT,CASSSTSGETGELFF,TRBV7-7,TRBJ2-2,NA,TRBD2
TGTGCCAGCAGCTTAGCCTGGAATCGGGGGGGCCGGGACGAGCAGTACTTC,CASSLAWNRGGRDEQYF,TRBV7-6,TRBJ2-7,NA,TRBD2
TGTGCCAGCAGCCGGGGGGGCACTGAAGCTTTCTTT,CASSRGGTEAFF,TRBV6-5,TRBJ1-1,NA,NA
TGTGCCAGCAGTCGGTCGTATAGCAATCAGCCCCAGCATTTT,CASSRSYSNQPQHF,TRBV6-5,TRBJ1-5,NA,NA
TGTGCCAGCGTGACCGCGACCGGGACAGGGGACACCGGGGAGCTGTTTTTT,CASVTATGTGDTGELFF,TRBV18,TRBJ2-2,NA,TRBD1
TGTGCCAGCAGCGTCGATCGGGGGCGAGGAAACACCATATATTTT,CASSVDRGRGNTIYF,TRBV9,TRBJ1-3,once,NA
TGCGCCAGCAGCTTACTAGGGTCCAACCAAGAGACCCAGTACTTC,CASSLLGSNQETQYF,TRBV5-1,TRBJ2-5,NA,NA
TGTGCCAGCAGCTTAGGGGGGGGTCCACTGAATGAGCAGTTCTTC,CASSLGGGPLNEQFF,TRBV7-6,TRBJ2-1,NA,TRBD2
TGTGCCAGCAGTTGGGGACAGGGGGGCGATGAGCAGTTCTTC,CASSWGQGGDEQFF,TRBV6-6,TRBJ2-1,NA,TRBD1
TGTGCCAGCAGCCGGACGGAGGGGGTTTACGAGCAGTACTTC,CASSRTEGVYEQYF,TRBV6-1,TRBJ2-7,NA,NA
TGTGCCAGCTCCCGGGGGGGGGAGACCCAGTACTTC,CASSRGGETQYF,TRBV7-8,TRBJ2-5,NA,TRBD2
TGTGCCAGCAGTGAAGTACAGGGGTCCTATAATTCACCCCTCCACTTT,CASSEVQGSYNSPLHF,TRBV6-1,TRBJ1-6,NA,TRBD1
TGTGCCAGCAGCGCCGCGAACACCGGGGAGCTGTTTTTT,CASSAANTGELFF,TRBV9,TRBJ2-2,NA,NA
TGTGCCAGCACCCAGACAGGGGTCAATGGGGAGCAGTACTTC,CASTQTGVNGEQYF,TRBV7-9,TRBJ2-7,NA,TRBD1
TGTGCCAGCAGCCAAGATCCGGCCAGGGATTCACCCCTCCACTTT,CASSQDPARDSPLHF,TRBV4-2,TRBJ1-6,NA,NA
TGCGCCAGCGGCCAAACAGGGAGAAGCACAGATACGCAGTATTTT,CASGQTGRSTDTQYF,TRBV5-1,TRBJ2-3,NA,NA
TGTGCCAGCAGTATAACCGGACTAGCGGAAAGCGTCTACGAGCAGTACTTC,CASSITGLAESVYEQYF,TRBV28,TRBJ2-7,NA,TRBD2